These T cell receptor beta chains were read from a single sample in a study of neurological immune-mediated disorders. TCRdb reanalysed the 5' RACE reads using MiXCR and keeps one entry per CDR3 protein. The sample has roughly 32,000 distinct CDR3 sequences, about 14% seen once. Sequencing used CD4+ T cells from blood. The source is a female donor with HTLV-1-associated myelopathy (HAM/TSP). CDR3s include the opening cysteine and the closing phenylalanine or tryptophan. Fields, in order: V gene, clone size, J gene, D gene, CDR3 protein, CDR3 DNA. The D gene is left open where the match is weak. The size of a clone is reported for some rows only, either as once, few or many, or as a class for expanded clones.

TRBV6-5	many	TRBJ1-2	.	CASSYRGQGGYGYTF	TGTGCCAGCAGTTACCGTGGGCAGGGAGGGTATGGCTACACCTTC
TRBV6-2/TRBV6-3	many	TRBJ2-1	.	CASTGRGDSSLYNEQFF	TGTGCCAGCACCGGACGCGGGGACTCCAGCCTATACAATGAGCAGTTCTTC
TRBV5-4	.	TRBJ2-7	TRBD2	CASNPGTSGGAHEQYF	TGTGCCAGCAACCCCGGGACTAGCGGGGGGGCGCACGAGCAGTACTTC
TRBV9	many	TRBJ2-7	.	CASSVGDTTSYEQYF	TGTGCCAGCAGCGTAGGGGACACAACCTCCTACGAGCAGTACTTC
TRBV7-9	many	TRBJ2-7	.	CASSRLGGGSREEYF	TGTGCCAGCAGCCGCCTTGGGGGGGGCTCCCGGGAGGAGTACTTC
TRBV4-2	many	TRBJ2-5	TRBD2	CASSRSSGVQETQYF	TGTGCCAGCAGCCGTTCTAGCGGGGTCCAAGAGACCCAGTACTTC
TRBV18	.	TRBJ1-6	.	CAGSPPVENSPLHF	TGTGCCGGCTCACCCCCGGTAGAGAATTCACCCCTCCACTTT
TRBV20-1	many	TRBJ1-5	TRBD1	CSAGQASHQPQHF	TGCAGTGCTGGACAGGCGTCCCATCAGCCCCAGCATTTT
TRBV24-1	.	TRBJ2-3	TRBD1	CANSGGQGTDTQYF	TGTGCCAACTCCGGGGGACAGGGCACAGATACGCAGTATTTT
TRBV18	many	TRBJ2-3	.	CASSPPSTITDTQYF	TGTGCCAGCTCACCACCCTCAACCATCACAGATACGCAGTATTTT
TRBV7-2	many	TRBJ1-4	TRBD1	CASSLDGQEGEKLFF	TGTGCCAGCAGCTTAGATGGACAGGAGGGTGAAAAACTGTTTTTT
TRBV4-2	few	TRBJ2-2	.	CASSPGAETGELFF	TGTGCCAGCAGCCCCGGGGCCGAAACCGGGGAGCTGTTTTTT
TRBV6-6	many	TRBJ2-6	TRBD1	CASKRDRGSSGANVLTF	TGTGCCAGCAAACGGGACAGGGGGAGCTCTGGGGCCAACGTCCTGACTTTC
TRBV12-3/TRBV12-4	many	TRBJ1-3	.	CASSSRVPSGNTIYF	TGTGCCAGCAGTTCACGGGTCCCCTCTGGAAACACCATATATTTT
TRBV7-2	many	TRBJ2-7	.	CASSLYQGSEEQYF	TGTGCCAGCAGCTTATACCAGGGGTCTGAAGAGCAGTACTTC
TRBV7-9	few	TRBJ2-1	.	CASHEQFF	TGTGCCAGCCATGAGCAGTTCTTC
TRBV5-1	.	TRBJ2-2	.	CASSLYRARNTGELFF	TGCGCCAGCAGCCTGTATCGGGCTAGGAACACCGGGGAGCTGTTTTTT
TRBV20-1	medium-sized	TRBJ2-5	.	CSAIDRVETQYF	TGCAGTGCTATCGACCGAGTCGAGACCCAGTACTTC
TRBV12-3/TRBV12-4	many	TRBJ2-3	.	CASSRLRRGDTQYF	TGTGCCAGCAGTCGGCTTCGGAGGGGAGATACGCAGTATTTT
TRBV30	.	TRBJ1-6	TRBD1	CAWTMGTGTQTPLHF	TGTGCCTGGACCATGGGGACAGGGACCCAAACGCCGCTCCACTTT
TRBV27	many	TRBJ1-1	.	CASSSGQQQNTEAFF	TGTGCCAGCAGTTCCGGACAGCAGCAAAACACTGAAGCTTTCTTT
TRBV19	many	TRBJ2-3	.	CASRNPTGATLGTQYF	TGTGCCAGTAGAAATCCGACAGGTGCCACCTTAGGTACGCAGTATTTT
TRBV7-8	.	TRBJ2-2	.	CASSLALNTGELFF	TGTGCCAGCAGCTTAGCTCTCAACACCGGGGAGCTGTTTTTT
TRBV20-1	many	TRBJ2-4	.	CSARVGLGNIQYF	TGCAGTGCTAGAGTGGGACTGGGGAACATTCAGTACTTC
TRBV30	many	TRBJ2-5	TRBD1	CAWTSGTGVETQYF	TGTGCCTGGACAAGTGGGACAGGGGTAGAGACCCAGTACTTC
TRBV25-1	many	TRBJ2-5	TRBD1	CASKDRAGETQYF	TGTGCCAGCAAGGACAGGGCAGGAGAGACCCAGTACTTC
TRBV7-2	.	TRBJ2-1	TRBD1	CASSPGQGAFDEQFF	TGTGCCAGCAGCCCCGGACAGGGGGCTTTTGATGAGCAGTTCTTC
TRBV20-1	many	TRBJ2-7	.	CSARDPRGLKVEEQYF	TGCAGTGCTAGAGACCCGCGGGGGCTGAAGGTCGAGGAGCAGTACTTC
TRBV5-1	.	TRBJ1-1	.	CASLAANRDTEAFF	TGCGCCAGCCTAGCAGCCAACCGGGACACTGAAGCTTTCTTT
TRBV12-3/TRBV12-4	many	TRBJ2-3	.	CASSLGGARTDTQYF	TGTGCCAGCAGTTTAGGGGGGGCCCGCACAGATACGCAGTATTTT
TRBV6-6	.	TRBJ2-7	TRBD1	CASSYLGQGEGEQYF	TGTGCCAGCAGTTACCTCGGACAGGGGGAAGGAGAGCAGTACTTC
TRBV29-1	.	TRBJ2-5	TRBD1	CSTGTGGTGTQYF	TGCAGCACGGGGACAGGGGGGACAGGGACCCAGTACTTC
TRBV20-1	many	TRBJ1-2	.	CSAGEVYDYTF	TGCAGTGCTGGAGAGGTCTATGACTACACCTTC
TRBV25-1	.	TRBJ2-4	.	CASSDSNLVDKNIQYF	TGTGCCAGCAGTGACTCTAACCTAGTAGACAAAAACATTCAGTACTTC
TRBV7-2	.	TRBJ1-1	.	CASSYPGSWTEDFF	TGCGCCAGCAGCTACCCAGGGAGCTGGACAGAAGATTTCTTT
TRBV4-3	many	TRBJ1-2	TRBD1	CASSQDSGQGVIYGYTF	TGCGCCAGCAGCCAAGATTCGGGACAGGGGGTGATCTATGGCTACACCTTC
TRBV5-1	many	TRBJ2-7	TRBD1	CASSGTRQGYEQYF	TGCGCCAGCAGCGGCACCCGACAGGGGTACGAGCAGTACTTC
TRBV7-2	.	TRBJ2-7	.	CASSLATARKQYF	TGTGCCAGCAGCTTAGCCACAGCCCGAAAGCAGTACTTC
TRBV12-3/TRBV12-4	many	TRBJ2-3	TRBD2	CATVRLAGGWSTDTQYF	TGTGCCACCGTCAGGCTAGCGGGAGGGTGGAGCACAGATACGCAGTATTTT
TRBV5-1	many	TRBJ2-5	.	CASSLGYQETQYF	TGCGCCAGCAGCTTGGGATACCAAGAGACCCAGTACTTC
TRBV14	many	TRBJ2-5	TRBD2	CASSPSGLAGRRTQYF	TGTGCCAGCAGCCCCTCGGGACTAGCGGGAAGACGGACCCAGTACTTC
TRBV12-3/TRBV12-4	medium-sized	TRBJ1-1	.	CASSFGGGAFF	TGTGCCAGCAGTTTCGGAGGGGGAGCTTTCTTT
TRBV7-8	many	TRBJ2-2	.	CASSLPGTGGTGELFF	TGTGCCAGCAGCTTACCGGGGACTGGAGGGACCGGGGAGCTGTTTTTT
TRBV7-2	many	TRBJ2-5	.	CASSLSLGETQYF	TGTGCCAGCAGCTTATCCTTGGGGGAGACCCAGTACTTC
TRBV4-2	many	TRBJ2-1	TRBD2	CASSLFTSGGSYNEQFF	TGTGCCAGCAGCCTTTTTACTAGCGGGGGGTCCTACAATGAGCAGTTCTTC
TRBV6-1	few	TRBJ2-1	.	CASRRFLGFDTYNEQFF	TGTGCCAGCAGGAGATTCTTAGGGTTTGACACCTACAATGAGCAGTTCTTC
TRBV12-3/TRBV12-4	many	TRBJ2-5	TRBD2	CASTEGGYMETQYF	TGTGCCAGCACCGAGGGAGGGTACATGGAGACCCAGTACTTC
TRBV20-1	many	TRBJ2-1	TRBD2	CSASDPSGRDNEQFF	TGCAGTGCTAGTGACCCTAGCGGGAGGGACAATGAGCAGTTCTTC
TRBV29-1	few	TRBJ2-1	.	CSGRGGDEQFF	TGCAGCGGTAGGGGGGGAGATGAGCAGTTCTTC
TRBV7-8	many	TRBJ2-6	.	CASSLGGPGANVLTF	TGTGCCAGCAGCTTAGGAGGGCCGGGGGCCAACGTCCTGACTTTC
TRBV6-6	many	TRBJ1-2	TRBD1	CASRSGQGNYGYTF	TGTGCCAGCAGGTCAGGACAGGGGAACTATGGCTACACCTTC
TRBV10-1	many	TRBJ2-7	TRBD1	CASSDYRTGNSYEQYF	TGCGCCAGCAGTGACTACAGGACAGGGAACTCCTACGAGCAGTACTTC
TRBV11-2	many	TRBJ2-3	.	CASSYRAQTTDTQYF	TGTGCCAGCAGCTATCGGGCCCAAACCACAGATACGCAGTATTTT
TRBV7-9	many	TRBJ1-6	TRBD1	CASSKGRDRGSPLHF	TGTGCCAGCAGCAAAGGCCGGGACAGGGGTTCACCCCTCCACTTT